This TCR beta chain was captured by sequencing in a study of T cells after yellow fever vaccination. TCRdb called the 5' RACE reads again in MiXCR, with one record for every CDR3 protein. The sample records some 550,000 distinct CDR3 sequences, over 15% being singletons. This CDR3 contains 15 residues. Trimming removed 3 bases at V and 0 bases at J, with 10 bases between. The germline gives CDR1 SNHLY, CDR2 FYNNEI. This sequence was found in a man aged 30 to 45 who received the YFV17D yellow fever vaccine. The rearrangement uses TRBV2 and TRBJ2-3; D gene ambiguous. The sequenced sample was PBMCs, obtained 15 days after the yellow fever booster vaccination. The CDR3 loop reads CASSDYQTSTDTQYF. CDR3 sequence (DNA): TGTGCCAGCAGTGATTATCAGACAAGCACAGATACGCAGTATTTT. The complete variable domain, with remaining parts taken from reference TRBV2 and TRBJ2-3, reads EPEVTQTPSHQVTQMGQEVILRCVPISNHLYFYWYRQILGQKVEFLVSFYNNEISEKSEIFDDQFSVERPDGSNFTLKIRSTKLEDSAMYFCASSDYQTSTDTQYFGPGTRLTVL.